What follows are 16 T cell receptor beta chains derived from one specimen sequenced in a study of shared clonotypes between healthy human individuals. Libraries were prepared by immunoSEQ multiplex PCR; TCRdb keeps only in-frame clonotypes and omits some of them. Found here are some 2,500,000 clones, around 93% of them singletons; the top ten hold 0.37%. The sequenced material came from naive CD4+ T cells from PBMCs. Subset here: CD45RA+ positively selected. The receptor source for this set is a young man in good health. Some clones in this sample may be carry-over from other donors' samples.

The J gene is TRBJ1-2, the V gene TRBV6-1; D is possibly TRBD1 (6 bases). The germline V gene encodes CDR1 MNHNS and CDR2 SASEGT. This CDR3 comprises 15 residues. V dropped 3 bases and J dropped 2 bases, with 13 bases sitting between them. CDR3 sequence (DNA): TGTGCCAGCAGTGACTCCGGGACATACAACTATGGCTACACCTTC. Translating gives CASSDSGTYNYGYTF.

The J gene is TRBJ2-1, the V gene TRBV6-1; TRBD2 matches 7 bases. CDR1 and CDR2 from the germline V gene are MNHNS and SASEGT. CDR3 length: 14 residues. With 6 bases clipped from V and 6 bases from J, the junction kept 8 bases outside the gene matches. This CDR3 is CASRRGRATNEQFF. The CDR3 DNA sequence: TGTGCCAGCAGGCGGGGGAGGGCCACCAATGAGCAGTTCTTC.

V gene TRBV28 combines with J gene TRBJ2-3; TRBD1 matches at 7 bases. The CDR3 sequence is 15 residues long. With V trimmed by 5 bases and J by 5 bases, 10 bases remained unmatched. Germline CDR1 is MDHEN and CDR2 is SYDVKM. The CDR3 here is CASSPSTGNRDTQYF. Here the CDR3 DNA reads TGTGCCAGCAGTCCGTCGACAGGGAATCGAGATACGCAGTATTTT.

The V and J genes are TRBV4-1 and TRBJ2-7; D is ambiguous. CDR1 is MGHRA and CDR2 is YSYEKL in the germline V gene. The CDR3 spans 15 residues. The V end lost 1 base, the J end lost 3 bases, and 13 bases lay between the germline ends. The CDR3 region has the DNA TGCGCCAGCAGCCAAGGATTACAGCCAGACTACGAGCAGTACTTC. Protein sequence: CASSQGLQPDYEQYF.

CDR3 sequence (DNA): TGTGCCAGTAGTATGCTGAGACAGGCTGAAGCTTTCTTT. Translating gives CASSMLRQAEAFF. This chain connects TRBV19 to TRBJ1-1; perhaps TRBD1 as D (6 bases). CDR1 is LNHDA, CDR2 SQIVND, per germline (reference sequence). Trimming removed 3 bases at V and 6 bases at J, with 11 bases between. The CDR3 loop spans 13 amino acids.

Written as DNA, the CDR3 is TGCGCCAGCAGCCGGACAACAGGTTTCCTAAACTATGGCTACACCTTC. Translating it yields CASSRTTGFLNYGYTF. The chain employs TRBV4-3 and TRBJ1-2; tentative D call: TRBD1 (5 bases). Germline V gives CDR1 LGHNA, CDR2 YSLEER. The CDR3 length is 16 residues. V lost 4 bases to trimming and J lost 2 bases, with 17 bases between them.

This chain's CDR3 is CASSPQAVGTDTQYF. The CDR3 DNA reads as TGTGCCAGCAGCCCGCAGGCGGTGGGCACAGATACGCAGTATTTT. The J gene is TRBJ2-3, the V gene TRBV14; no clear D gene. Trimming left V 4 bases short and J 1 base short, with 12 bases between. The CDR3 has 15 residues. Germline lookup yields CDR1 SGHDN and CDR2 FVKESK. Based on the CDR3 plus reference TRBV14 and TRBJ2-3, the full variable domain is EAGVTQFPSHSVIEKGQTVTLRCDPISGHDNLYWYRRVMGKEIKFLLHFVKESKQDESGMPNNRFLAERTGGTYSTLKVQPAELEDSGVYFCASSPQAVGTDTQYFGPGTRLTVL.

V and J are TRBV29-1 and TRBJ2-1, with 8 bases matching TRBD2. Trimming took 6 bases from V and 0 from J; bases not matched to a gene: 4. This CDR3 is built from 14 residues. Germline V gene data show CDR1 as SQVTM and CDR2 as ANQGSEA. CDR3 sequence reads: CSVTGGSSYNEQFF. In DNA form, the CDR3 reads TGCAGCGTCACGGGAGGGAGCTCCTACAATGAGCAGTTCTTC.

The gene calls are TRBV9 and TRBJ2-3, with TRBD2 identical over 11 bases. Trimming removed 7 bases from V and 10 bases from J; junction bases left unmatched: 11. In germline, CDR1 is SGDLS, CDR2 YYNGEE. The CDR3 sequence is 14 residues long. CDR3 sequence reads: CASGVSGRAEAQYF. The CDR3 DNA reads as TGTGCCAGCGGAGTTAGCGGGAGGGCTGAAGCGCAGTATTTT. The full variable domain, with the rest looked up from reference TRBV9 and TRBJ2-3, is DSGVTQTPKHLITATGQRVTLRCSPRSGDLSVYWYQQSLDQGLQFLIQYYNGEERAKGNILERFSAQQFPDLHSELNLSSLELGDSALYFCASGVSGRAEAQYFGPGTRLTVL.

The count of this clone is one. This chain connects TRBV15 to TRBJ2-7; maybe TRBD2 (6 bases). CDR1 and CDR2 (germline): LNHNV, YYDKDF (reference sequence). The CDR3 is 15 amino acids. Trimming stripped 1 base from V and 0 bases from J, with 10 bases between. In DNA form, the CDR3 reads TGTGCCACCAGCAGAGGACTAGTGGGCTCCTACGAGCAGTACTTC. It specifies CATSRGLVGSYEQYF. Drawing the rest from reference TRBV15 and TRBJ2-7, the complete variable domain is DAMVIQNPRYQVTQFGKPVTLSCSQTLNHNVMYWYQQKSSQAPKLLFHYYDKDFNNEADTPDNFQSRRPNTSFCFLDIRSPGLGDTAMYLCATSRGLVGSYEQYFGPGTRLTVT.

This clone was seen just once. The DNA for the CDR3 is TGTGCCAGTATGACTAGGTCTAGCGGAACCTACGAGCAGTACTTC. This encodes CASMTRSSGTYEQYF. The chain uses TRBV28 and TRBJ2-7, with TRBD2 matching 7 bases. The CDR3 runs to 15 residues. Trimming took 9 bases from V and 2 from J; bases not matched to a gene: 13. Germline V gene lookup returns CDR1 MDHEN and CDR2 SYDVKM.

The chain has TRBV11-2 and TRBJ2-4, with no clear D. Looked up from germline, CDR1 is SGHAT and CDR2 is FQNNGV. This CDR3 is 16 amino acids long. V was clipped by 1 base and J by 0 bases, with 10 bases between them. CDR3 amino acids: CASSLVVNLAKNIQYF. DNA for the CDR3: TGTGCCAGCAGCTTAGTCGTCAACCTAGCCAAAAACATTCAGTACTTC.

V is TRBV11-3 and J is TRBJ2-1; D is uncertain. Germline values: CDR1 SGHNT, CDR2 YENEEA. This CDR3 is 12 amino acids long. Trimming took off 2 bases at V and 7 bases at J, with 6 bases between the two ends. DNA of the CDR3: TGTGCCAGCAGCTTACTCCCGAATGAGCAGTTCTTC. Translating gives CASSLLPNEQFF.

The count of this clone is one. This chain joins TRBV5-1 and TRBJ2-1; D is undetermined. The V gene's germline CDR1 is SGHRS and CDR2 YFSETQ. The CDR3 extends over 12 amino acids. V was cut by 0 bases and J by 11 bases, with 9 bases left in between. CDR3 nucleotides: TGCGCCAGCAGCTTGGGGAGCTTGCAGCAGTTCTTC. This sequence encodes CASSLGSLQQFF.

The chain has TRBV6-1 and TRBJ2-6; D ambiguous. Germline values: CDR1 MNHNS, CDR2 SASEGT. Trimming pared 4 bases from V and 2 bases from J, leaving 15 bases between. The CDR3 totals 17 residues. This CDR3 is CASSGMRLGPGANVLTF. The DNA of the CDR3 is TGTGCCAGCAGTGGAATGCGGCTCGGGCCTGGGGCCAACGTCCTGACTTTC.

This clone was detected once. The chain couples TRBV28 to TRBJ1-1; D gene unclear. CDR1 is MDHEN, CDR2 SYDVKM, per germline. This CDR3 is 14 amino acids long. V shed 3 bases and J shed 3 bases, with 11 bases lying between them. The CDR3 loop is CASSFSVDDTEAFF. Here the CDR3 DNA reads TGTGCCAGCAGTTTTTCCGTAGATGACACTGAAGCTTTCTTT.